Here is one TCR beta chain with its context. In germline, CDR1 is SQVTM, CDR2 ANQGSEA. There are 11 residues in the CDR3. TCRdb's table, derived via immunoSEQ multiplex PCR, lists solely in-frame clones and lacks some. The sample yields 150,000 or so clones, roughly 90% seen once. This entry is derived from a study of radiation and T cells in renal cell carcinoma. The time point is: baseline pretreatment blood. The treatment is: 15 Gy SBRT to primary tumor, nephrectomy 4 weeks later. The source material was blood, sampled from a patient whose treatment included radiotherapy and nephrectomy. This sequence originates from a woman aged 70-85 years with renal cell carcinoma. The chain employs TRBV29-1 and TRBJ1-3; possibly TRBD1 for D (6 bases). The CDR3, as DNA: TGCACCGCAGGGGCTGGAAACACCATATATTTT. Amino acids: CTAGAGNTIYF.